These 9 T cell receptor beta chains came from one sample sequenced in a study of T cell responses to AZD1222 COVID-19 vaccine. Some clones are missing from TCRdb's copy, which holds only in-frame ones; the method was immunoSEQ multiplex PCR. Of approximately 85,000 clones in the sample, approximately 87% were seen once. Sequenced here: peripheral blood, sampled on day 0 of AZD1222 vaccination. These receptors were collected from an adult in good health.

V usage is TRBV5-6 and J usage is TRBJ1-6; D unresolved. Trimming removed 2 bases from V and 0 bases from J, with 3 bases in between. Per the germline V gene, CDR1 is SGHDT and CDR2 is YYEEEE. The CDR3 is 14 residues long. In DNA, the CDR3 is TGTGCCAGCAGCTTCAGCTCCTATAATTCACCCCTCCACTTT. Protein sequence: CASSFSSYNSPLHF.

V gene TRBV28 combines with J gene TRBJ1-4; possible D gene TRBD1, 5 bases. The CDR3 totals 16 residues. Germline V CDR1 and CDR2: MDHEN, SYDVKM. The germline V and J ends were trimmed by 2 bases and 0 bases, with 10 bases remaining between them. CDR3 residues: CASSLPQGATNEKLFF. CDR3 coding DNA: TGTGCCAGCAGTTTACCCCAGGGAGCAACTAATGAAAAACTGTTTTTT.

V gene TRBV2 combines with J gene TRBJ2-5; 7 nucleotides match TRBD2. Germline V gene data show CDR1 as SNHLY and CDR2 as FYNNEI. V dropped 7 bases and J dropped 5; count of bases not matched to a gene: 4. The CDR3 has 12 residues. In DNA form, the CDR3 reads TGTGCCAGCACAGTTAGCGGGGAGACCCAGTACTTC. This gives the protein CASTVSGETQYF.

J is TRBJ2-1 and V is TRBV7-2; D call uncertain. Trimming cost V 1 base and J 7 bases, with 11 bases left between them. Germline V gives CDR1 SGHTA, CDR2 FQGNSA. The CDR3 loop spans 14 amino acids. CDR3 nucleotides: TGTGCCAGCAGCTTAGAACCCCGCGGAAATGAGCAGTTCTTC. It yields the protein CASSLEPRGNEQFF.

The genes are TRBV4-1 and TRBJ2-1; 11 nucleotides line up with TRBD1. This CDR3 contains 19 residues. With V trimmed by 4 bases and J by 9 bases, 20 bases remained unmatched. The germline V gene has CDR1 MGHRA and CDR2 YSYEKL. The CDR3 is CASSPPDRGRLVAGGEQFF. CDR3 in DNA: TGCGCCAGCAGCCCCCCGGACAGGGGGCGGCTAGTCGCCGGAGGTGAGCAGTTCTTC.

J is TRBJ2-7 and V is TRBV10-2; 8 positions match TRBD1. Germline CDR1 is WSHSY and CDR2 is SAAADI. The CDR3 runs 14 residues. Trimming at V came to 6 bases and at J to 4 bases, leaving 8 bases not matched to a gene. The CDR3 loop reads CASRRQGLLYEQYF. Here the CDR3 DNA reads TGCGCCAGCAGAAGACAGGGGCTCCTATACGAGCAGTACTTC.

The chain has TRBV6-2 or TRBV6-3 and TRBJ1-2; a possible D gene is TRBD1 (5 bases). This CDR3 contains 15 residues. The ends were cut back, 2 bases at V and 3 bases at J, with 13 bases in the middle. From germline, CDR1 is MNHEY and CDR2 SVGEGT. CDR3: CASSYPGGGDYGYTF. CDR3 DNA sequence: TGTGCCAGCAGTTACCCGGGGGGTGGCGACTATGGCTACACCTTC.

This clone is a singleton in its sample. The chain carries TRBV29-1 and TRBJ1-3; no clear D. V gave up 4 bases and J gave up 1 base, with 11 bases separating them. There are 14 residues in the CDR3. Germline lookup yields CDR1 SQVTM and CDR2 ANQGSEA. CDR3 coding DNA: TGCAGCGTTGGCTTCGGGAGGTCTGGAAACACCATATATTTT. This encodes CSVGFGRSGNTIYF.

The V and J genes are TRBV5-5 and TRBJ1-1, with D possibly being TRBD1 (6 bases). The CDR3 consists of 14 residues. The germline V and J ends were trimmed by 4 bases and 1 base, with 11 bases remaining between them. The V gene's germline CDR1 is SGHKS and CDR2 YYEKEE (reference sequence). CDR3 nucleotides: TGTGCCAGCAGCAGACAGGACCAGAACACTGAAGCTTTCTTT. It encodes CASSRQDQNTEAFF.